The TCR beta chain under discussion was sequenced for a study of cytomegalovirus exposure and HLA in healthy donors. Overall study results and limits: Whilst most TCR sequences proved rare, a subset of public TCRs occurred across many donors. Among the most significant clusters, several appeared linked to common viral pathogens in a later analysis.

Comment on this clone: Its antigen is undetermined.

The V segment lost 2 bases and the J segment 1 base; nucleotides outside the gene matches: 4. CDR1 is MGHRA, CDR2 YSYEKL, per germline. The CDR3 is 16 amino acids. PCR used 60 Vbeta primers and 13 Jbeta primers. Data came from immunoSEQ multiplex PCR; TCRdb stores just in-frame clones and leaves some out. The sample has roughly 57,000 clones. Nominally healthy donors were sampled, though unrecorded immune exposures were likely. Sequencing was done on a sample of PBMCs. This chain uses TRBV4-1 with TRBJ1-3; 8 bases are shared with TRBD1. The source of this sequence is a man between 18 and 29 years old in good health and CMV-seropositive. The CDR3 DNA reads as TGCGCCAGCAGCCAAAATACAGGGGGTTCTGGAAACACCATATATTTT. Encoded protein: CASSQNTGGSGNTIYF.